A selection of T cell receptor beta chains follows, all from one sample in a study of cytomegalovirus exposure and HLA in healthy donors. Only in-frame clones appear in the TCRdb table, and some are missing; sequencing was by immunoSEQ multiplex PCR. The sample has 200,000 to 250,000 clones. Input material: PBMCs. Receptors were obtained from a girl aged 2-15 years in good health and CMV-seropositive. CDR3s include the opening cysteine and the closing phenylalanine or tryptophan. D genes are given only for firm matches.

d_gene	j_gene	v_gene	CDR3aa	CDR3nt
NA	TRBJ2-7	TRBV28	CASSSFGGAGEQYF	TGTGCCAGCAGTAGCTTTGGGGGGGCGGGCGAGCAGTACTTC
NA	TRBJ1-5	TRBV19	CASSPQFFLNQPQHF	TGTGCCAGTAGCCCACAGTTTTTCCTCAATCAGCCCCAGCATTTT
NA	TRBJ2-1	TRBV10-3	CATSLGANEQFF	TGTGCCACCTCGCTTGGAGCTAATGAGCAGTTCTTC
NA	TRBJ2-7	TRBV20-1	CSARWQGGQYF	TGCAGTGCTAGATGGCAGGGAGGGCAGTACTTC
NA	TRBJ2-7	TRBV5-1	CASSFGDTTYEQYF	TGCGCCAGCAGCTTCGGGGACACAACCTACGAGCAGTACTTC
TRBD1	TRBJ2-3	TRBV5-1	CASSLETGFGDTQYF	TGCGCCAGCAGCTTGGAGACAGGGTTCGGAGATACGCAGTATTTT
TRBD1	TRBJ1-1	TRBV6-1	CASGQGATEAFF	TGTGCCAGCGGACAGGGGGCTACTGAAGCTTTCTTT
TRBD2	TRBJ2-1	TRBV5-4	CASSLTSGISYNEQFF	TGTGCCAGCAGCCTAACGAGCGGGATCTCCTACAATGAGCAGTTCTTC
NA	TRBJ2-2	TRBV9	CASSVGLTNTGELFF	TGTGCCAGCAGCGTAGGGCTTACGAACACCGGGGAGCTGTTTTTT
NA	TRBJ1-2	TRBV28	CASSFSDYGYTF	TGTGCCAGCAGTTTTTCTGACTATGGCTACACCTTC
TRBD2	TRBJ2-3	TRBV19	CASSAPGTRSPDTQYF	TGTGCCAGTAGTGCCCCCGGGACTAGGTCCCCAGATACGCAGTATTTT
NA	TRBJ1-4	TRBV7-9	CASSSQFNSFNEKLFF	TGTGCCAGCAGCTCCCAATTCAACAGTTTTAATGAAAAACTGTTTTTT
NA	TRBJ2-3	TRBV7-9	CASSPRRGRGTDTQYF	TGTGCCAGCAGCCCCAGGCGGGGACGGGGCACAGATACGCAGTATTTT
NA	TRBJ1-2	TRBV5-1	CASSAGEAGDGYTF	TGCGCCAGCAGCGCCGGTGAGGCAGGGGACGGCTACACCTTC
TRBD2	TRBJ2-3	TRBV10-2	CASKGTSGSTDTQYF	TGCGCCAGCAAAGGGACTAGCGGTAGCACAGATACGCAGTATTTT
NA	TRBJ2-3	TRBV6-5	CASSYLSGGPDTQYF	TGTGCCAGCAGTTACCTTTCGGGGGGCCCAGATACGCAGTATTTT
NA	TRBJ2-1	TRBV9	CASSVEGVGQASSYNEQFF	TGTGCCAGCAGCGTAGAAGGGGTGGGGCAGGCTAGCTCCTACAATGAGCAGTTCTTC
NA	TRBJ2-7	TRBV11-3	CASSPRSDEQYF	TGTGCCAGCAGCCCCCGCAGTGACGAGCAGTACTTC
TRBD2	TRBJ2-3	TRBV7-2	CASSFQSGRGTDTQYF	TGTGCCAGCAGCTTTCAAAGCGGGAGAGGGACAGATACGCAGTATTTT
NA	TRBJ2-7	TRBV27	CASSLWAGTYEQYF	TGTGCCAGCAGTTTATGGGCAGGGACCTACGAGCAGTACTTC
NA	TRBJ1-3	TRBV7-2	CASSQWGGNSGNTIYF	TGTGCCAGCAGTCAATGGGGGGGTAACTCTGGAAACACCATATATTTT
NA	TRBJ2-2	TRBV5-6	CASSFFGPLGVSNTGELFF	TGTGCCAGCAGCTTTTTTGGTCCGTTAGGGGTGAGCAACACCGGGGAGCTGTTTTTT
TRBD2	TRBJ2-3	TRBV7-9	CASSTGTSRGYF	TGTGCCAGCAGCACCGGGACTAGCCGCGGGTATTTT
TRBD1	TRBJ1-1	TRBV5-4	CASSLGYFSTGTGSPNAFF	TGTGCCAGCAGCTTGGGGTACTTTTCGACCGGGACAGGGTCCCCGAATGCTTTCTTT
TRBD1	TRBJ1-5	TRBV10-2	CASKRDSGNQPQHF	TGCGCCAGCAAGAGGGACAGTGGCAATCAGCCCCAGCATTTT
NA	TRBJ1-3	TRBV10-3	CATLSGNTIYF	TGTGCCACCCTCTCGGGAAACACCATATATTTT
NA	TRBJ1-1	TRBV11-2	CASSRLDSRVGPEAFF	TGTGCCAGCAGCCGATTGGACAGTCGGGTCGGGCCTGAAGCTTTCTTT
TRBD2	TRBJ2-4	TRBV15	CATSRPPRGDIQYF	TGTGCCACCAGCAGACCGCCGCGGGGGGACATTCAGTACTTC
NA	TRBJ2-1	TRBV9	CASSVETGSYNEQFF	TGTGCCAGCAGCGTAGAGACGGGCTCCTACAATGAGCAGTTCTTC
TRBD1	TRBJ2-3	TRBV28	CASSPSDRGMRQAQYF	TGTGCCAGCAGCCCGTCCGACAGGGGGATGCGCCAAGCGCAGTATTTT
NA	TRBJ2-7	TRBV18	CASSPRGGGRSAVVSEQYF	TGTGCCAGCTCCCCGAGGGGGGGCGGGAGATCCGCGGTAGTTTCCGAGCAGTACTTC
TRBD2	TRBJ2-1	TRBV19	CASSIRLAGGRNEQFF	TGTGCCAGTAGTATTCGGTTAGCGGGAGGCCGGAATGAGCAGTTCTTC
TRBD1	TRBJ2-7	TRBV6-5	CASSYFGTGEYEQYF	TGTGCCAGCAGTTACTTCGGGACAGGGGAATACGAGCAGTACTTC
NA	TRBJ2-1	TRBV6-5	CASSLSNEQFF	TGTGCCAGCAGTCTGAGCAATGAGCAGTTCTTC
NA	TRBJ2-5	TRBV28	CASRVDRFQETQYF	TGTGCCAGCAGGGTCGACAGGTTCCAAGAGACCCAGTACTTC
NA	TRBJ2-3	TRBV23-1	CASSQSVGGGTDTQYF	TGCGCCAGCAGTCAATCGGTGGGAGGAGGTACGGATACGCAGTATTTT
TRBD2	TRBJ2-1	TRBV7-9	CASSRGLAGDSNEQFF	TGTGCCAGCAGCCGGGGACTAGCGGGAGATTCGAATGAGCAGTTCTTC
TRBD2	TRBJ2-7	TRBV10-1	CASGGLVSGEQYF	TGCGCCAGCGGGGGACTAGTCTCGGGCGAGCAGTACTTC
TRBD2	TRBJ2-7	TRBV28	CASSPGTSGSYEQYF	TGTGCCAGCAGCCCGGGGACTAGCGGGAGCTACGAGCAGTACTTC
TRBD1	TRBJ2-7	TRBV15	CATSRVVGTGVGEQYF	TGTGCCACCAGCAGAGTGGTAGGGACAGGGGTGGGCGAGCAGTACTTC
NA	TRBJ2-7	TRBV19	CASSISGSSYEQYF	TGTGCCAGTAGTATAAGTGGGAGCTCCTACGAGCAGTACTTC
TRBD1	TRBJ2-4	TRBV5-8	CASSIGQDVPIQYF	TGTGCCAGCAGCATCGGACAGGACGTCCCCATTCAGTACTTC
NA	TRBJ2-2	TRBV9	CASNFREIDGELFF	TGTGCCAGCAACTTCCGAGAGATCGACGGGGAGCTGTTTTTT
TRBD2	TRBJ2-5	TRBV25-1	CASSARWTSGEETQYF	TGTGCCAGCAGTGCTCGCTGGACTAGCGGAGAAGAGACCCAGTACTTC
NA	TRBJ1-1	TRBV30	CAWSVPPAEVAFF	TGTGCCTGGAGTGTACCTCCGGCAGAGGTCGCTTTCTTT
NA	TRBJ2-1	TRBV7-6	CANSLDSSYNEQFF	TGTGCCAACAGCTTAGACAGCTCCTACAATGAGCAGTTCTTC
NA	TRBJ2-2	TRBV27	CASKGAGPRGELFF	TGTGCCAGCAAAGGGGCGGGGCCTAGAGGGGAGCTGTTTTTT
NA	TRBJ2-3	TRBV5-1	CASSRQGYPNTDTQYF	TGCGCCAGCAGTCGCCAGGGATATCCAAACACAGATACGCAGTATTTT
NA	TRBJ2-3	TRBV27	CASKGAYNTQYF	TGTGCCAGCAAAGGAGCGTACAATACGCAGTATTTT
TRBD1	TRBJ1-1	TRBV27	CASRQGKLTEAFF	TGTGCCAGCAGACAGGGGAAGCTCACTGAAGCTTTCTTT